The present entry profiles one T cell receptor (beta chain) with its context. The antigen is unknown. This sample was taken from a study of blood T cells in healthy people across ages. PBMCs were isolated at a quantity of at least 6 million per sample. The V gene lost 8 bases and the J gene lost 8 bases, with 16 bases spanning the gap. The CDR3 consists of 12 residues. Germline CDR1 reads SQVTM; CDR2 reads ANQGSEA. Whole-study findings and limits: For the donors, CMV status was unknown and possibly confounded expanded clonotype changes.

Through a sample-barcoded 5' primer and a J-beta primer mix, a second PCR was run for roughly 7 to 12 cycles. A single record per CDR3 protein comes from TCRdb applying MiXCR to the 5' RACE reads. The sample consists of around 1,000,000 distinct CDR3 sequences, approximately 25% of them appearing once. The same data also went into a second study, on T cells of mothers and their children.

The rearrangement joins TRBV29-1 to TRBJ1-3; weak D call: TRBD1 (6 bases). The receptor was derived from a girl between 2 and 10 years old in good health. The material sequenced was blood. CDR3 in DNA: TGCAGCACCCGGACAGTAGGTGACACCATATATTTT. This sequence encodes CSTRTVGDTIYF.